The clone carrying this T cell receptor (beta chain) was counted many times. Mismatch with germline at one junction end may stem from a read error. The record originates from a study of kidney transplant recipient with SARS-CoV-2 infection. This CDR3 is built from 10 residues. From the reads, TCRdb called clonotypes with MiXCR, one entry per CDR3 protein. Among approximately 240,000 distinct CDR3 sequences listed, around 28% were seen once. This material consisted of a blood sample, taken at baseline and between days 110 and 120 from a kidney transplant recipient. The TCR originated in a young adult male patient who had COVID-19 and was a kidney transplant recipient. Some T cells here may be from the graft donor. The chain uses TRBV12-3 or TRBV12-4 and TRBJ2-2; D unresolved. Written as DNA, the CDR3 is TGTGCCAGCAGTCTCGGGCAGCTGTTTTTT. Translation: CASSLGQLFF.